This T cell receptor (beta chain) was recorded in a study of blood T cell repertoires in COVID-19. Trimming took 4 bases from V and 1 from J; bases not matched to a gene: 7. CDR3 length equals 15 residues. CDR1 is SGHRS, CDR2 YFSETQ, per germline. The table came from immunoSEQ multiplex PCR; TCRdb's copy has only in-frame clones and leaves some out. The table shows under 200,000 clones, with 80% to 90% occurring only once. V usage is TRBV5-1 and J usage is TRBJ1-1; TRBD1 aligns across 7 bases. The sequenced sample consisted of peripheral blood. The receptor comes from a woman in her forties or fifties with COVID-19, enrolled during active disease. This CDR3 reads CASSGGQVGNTEAFF. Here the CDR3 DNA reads TGCGCCAGCAGCGGAGGACAGGTTGGGAACACTGAAGCTTTCTTT. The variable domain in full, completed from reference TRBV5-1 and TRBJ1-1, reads KAGVTQTPRYLIKTRGQQVTLSCSPISGHRSVSWYQQTPGQGLQFLFEYFSETQRNKGNFPGRFSGRQFSNSRSEMNVSTLELGDSALYLCASSGGQVGNTEAFFGQGTRLTVV.